The T cell receptor (beta chain) under discussion was sequenced for a study of blood T cell repertoires in COVID-19. The overall study: PBMCs, B-cell-depleted T cells, or T cells provided the cDNA or gDNA that made up the material.

Enrolment of Seattle patients took place during active infection, and they were followed longitudinally. The germline gives CDR1 ENHRY, CDR2 SYGVKD. The CDR3 runs to 12 residues. V lost 7 bases to trimming and J lost 4 bases, with 10 bases between them. Source study methods: Amplification from reference gene primers served as the basis for estimated nucleated cell counts. Some clones are missing from TCRdb's copy, which holds only in-frame ones; the method was immunoSEQ multiplex PCR. From that table come the V and J calls and clone size; the DNA was used to work out D and trimming. This table has some 260,000 clones, over 80% appearing once.

The specimen was peripheral blood. This TCR was sampled from a woman in her 70s with COVID-19, enrolled during active disease. V usage is TRBV10-3 and J usage is TRBJ1-2; D is unclear. DNA of the CDR3: TGTGCCATCACGTCAGGAACCTATGGCTACACCTTC. Translating it yields CAITSGTYGYTF.